This T cell receptor (beta chain) was documented in a study of OX40 agonist ivuxolimab in advanced cancers. Clones were sequenced by immunoSEQ multiplex PCR, and TCRdb holds only the in-frame ones, with some missing. The sample contains some 44,000 clones, roughly 80% of which appear only once. Germline V lookup: CDR1 SGDLS, CDR2 YYNGEE. Deletions cut 0 bases from V and 4 bases from J, with 10 bases between. CDR3 length: 14 amino acids. This specimen was CD4+ or CD8+ T cells sorted from blood, taken in a trial of the OX40 agonist ivuxolimab. The chain uses TRBV9 and TRBJ2-5; tentatively, D is TRBD2 (6 bases). This clonotype was sampled from an adult with an advanced solid tumor such as melanoma, head and neck, liver or kidney cancer. The CDR3: CASSVGVSGETQYF. CDR3 bases: TGTGCCAGCAGCGTAGGGGTTAGCGGAGAGACCCAGTACTTC.